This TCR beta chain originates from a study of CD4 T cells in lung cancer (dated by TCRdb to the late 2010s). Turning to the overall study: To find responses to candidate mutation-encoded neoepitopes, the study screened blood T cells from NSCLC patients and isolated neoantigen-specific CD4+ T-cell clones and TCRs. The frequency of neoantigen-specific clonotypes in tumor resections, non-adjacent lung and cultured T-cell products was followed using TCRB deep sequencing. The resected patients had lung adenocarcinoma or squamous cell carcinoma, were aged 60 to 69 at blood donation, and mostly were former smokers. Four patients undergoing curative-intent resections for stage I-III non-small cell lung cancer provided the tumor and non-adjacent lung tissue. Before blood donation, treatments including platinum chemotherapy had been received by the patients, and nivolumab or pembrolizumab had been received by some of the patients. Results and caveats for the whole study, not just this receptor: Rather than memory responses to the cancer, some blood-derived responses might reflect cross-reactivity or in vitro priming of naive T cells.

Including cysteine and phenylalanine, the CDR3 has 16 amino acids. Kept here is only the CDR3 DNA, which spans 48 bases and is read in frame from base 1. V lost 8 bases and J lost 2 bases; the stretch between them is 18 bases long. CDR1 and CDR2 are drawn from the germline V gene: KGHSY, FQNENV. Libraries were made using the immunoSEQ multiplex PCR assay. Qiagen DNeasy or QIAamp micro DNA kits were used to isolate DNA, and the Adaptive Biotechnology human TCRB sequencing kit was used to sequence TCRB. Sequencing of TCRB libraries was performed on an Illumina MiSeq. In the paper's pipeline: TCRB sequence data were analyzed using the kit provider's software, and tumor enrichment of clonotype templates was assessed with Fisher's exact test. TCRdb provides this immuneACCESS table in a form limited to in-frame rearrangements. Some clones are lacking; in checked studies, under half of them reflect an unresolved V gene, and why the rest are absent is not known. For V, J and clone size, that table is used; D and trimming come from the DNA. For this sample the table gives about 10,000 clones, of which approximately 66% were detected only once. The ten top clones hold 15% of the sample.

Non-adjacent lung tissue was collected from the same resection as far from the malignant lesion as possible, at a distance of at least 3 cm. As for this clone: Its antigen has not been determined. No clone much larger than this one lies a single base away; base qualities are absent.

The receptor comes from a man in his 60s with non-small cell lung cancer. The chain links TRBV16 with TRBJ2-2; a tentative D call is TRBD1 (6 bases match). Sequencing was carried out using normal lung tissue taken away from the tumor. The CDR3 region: CASENKEDSNTGELFF. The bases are TGTGCCAGCGAGAATAAAGAGGACAGTAACACCGGGGAGCTGTTTTTT.